This passage covers 28 T cell receptor beta chains from one sample sequenced in a study of cytomegalovirus exposure and HLA in healthy donors. PCR was performed using 60 Vbeta and 13 Jbeta primers. The assay was immunoSEQ multiplex PCR, and TCRdb's table has in-frame clones only and misses some. The sample includes 150,000 to 200,000 clones, around 72% of them seen just once. The sample consisted of PBMCs. The receptor source for this set is a woman aged 45-65 years in good health and CMV-seropositive.

V is TRBV28 and J is TRBJ2-1; 10 bases match TRBD2. The trim removed 5 bases at V and 1 base at J, leaving 5 bases unmatched. The CDR3 length is 16 residues. The germline V gene encodes CDR1 MDHEN and CDR2 SYDVKM. In DNA form, the CDR3 reads TGTGCCAGCAGTCCTAGCGGGAGTAGTTCCTACAATGAGCAGTTCTTC. Translation gives CASSPSGSSSYNEQFF.

The chain uses TRBV5-4 and TRBJ2-3; the match to TRBD2 covers 9 bases. The CDR3 sequence is 15 residues long. V lost 1 base and J lost 1; bases outside the gene matches: 1. Germline lookup yields CDR1 SGHNT and CDR2 YYREEE (reference sequence). CDR3 in amino acids: CASSLRTSGTDTQYF. The CDR3 DNA sequence: TGTGCCAGCAGCTTGCGGACTAGCGGCACAGATACGCAGTATTTT. Full variable domain (outside the CDR3, taken from reference TRBV5-4 and TRBJ2-3): ETGVTQSPTHLIKTRGQQVTLRCSSQSGHNTVSWYQQALGQGPQFIFQYYREEENGRGNFPPRFSGLQFPNYSSELNVNALELDDSALYLCASSLRTSGTDTQYFGPGTRLTVL.

V usage is TRBV9 and J usage is TRBJ1-2, with D hard to call. CDR3 length: 12 residues. Germline values: CDR1 SGDLS, CDR2 YYNGEE. Trimming removed 4 bases from V and 3 bases from J, with 7 bases in between. CDR3 residues: CASSRDYYGYTF. In DNA, the CDR3 is TGTGCCAGCAGCCGGGATTACTATGGCTACACCTTC.

The DNA of the CDR3 is TGCAGCGTTGCTCTAGCGGGAGTTCCAGATACGCAGTATTTT. Translation: CSVALAGVPDTQYF. The chain links TRBV29-1 to TRBJ2-3; 10 bases line up with TRBD2. The V and J ends lost 4 bases and 4 bases, in that order; junction bases with no gene match: 5. The CDR3 has 14 residues. Germline CDR1 SQVTM, CDR2 ANQGSEA.

This chain uses TRBV14 with TRBJ2-1; D possibly corresponds to TRBD2 (5 bases). The CDR3 is 17 amino acids. The ends were cut back, 0 bases at V and 12 bases at J, with 24 bases in the middle. Germline-derived CDR1 and CDR2 are SGHDN and FVKESK. The CDR3: CASSQETTSKQLRGQFF. The CDR3 coding sequence is TGTGCCAGCAGCCAAGAAACCACCTCGAAGCAGCTACGGGGGCAGTTCTTC.

V is TRBV19 and J is TRBJ1-5; D is uncertain. The CDR3 consists of 14 residues. With 3 bases removed from V and 0 bases from J, the gap between germline ends came to 6 bases. Germline V gives CDR1 LNHDA, CDR2 SQIVND (reference sequence). The CDR3 DNA is TGTGCCAGTAGTATGAGAAATAGCAATCAGCCCCAGCATTTT. It specifies CASSMRNSNQPQHF.

This chain uses TRBV28 with TRBJ1-3; D is unresolved. There are 11 residues in the CDR3. Germline CDR1 and CDR2: MDHEN and SYDVKM. V gave up 3 bases and J gave up 7 bases, with 4 bases separating them. CDR3 region: CASSFANTIYF. The CDR3 nucleotides read TGTGCCAGCAGTTTCGCGAACACCATATATTTT.

The genes are TRBV28 and TRBJ2-7, with D possibly TRBD1 on 6 matching bases. The CDR3 is 13 residues long. Germline values: CDR1 MDHEN, CDR2 SYDVKM. V shed 3 bases and J shed 2 bases, with 8 bases lying between them. CDR3 nucleotides: TGTGCCAGCAGTTTTGAGGGGGCCTACGAGCAGTACTTC. Protein sequence: CASSFEGAYEQYF.

The V call is TRBV15, the J call TRBJ1-5, with unresolved D. Deletions cut 5 bases from V and 0 bases from J, with 8 bases between. From germline, CDR1 is LNHNV and CDR2 YYDKDF (reference sequence). There are 14 residues in the CDR3. CDR3 DNA: TGTGCCACCAGCCAGGACTATAGCAATCAGCCCCAGCATTTT. Translating it yields CATSQDYSNQPQHF.

The chain has TRBV5-5 and TRBJ1-2; 9 bases fit TRBD1. CDR3 length: 15 amino acids. Germline trimming cut 4 bases from V and 7 bases from J; bases unmatched to any gene: 11. The germline V gene encodes CDR1 SGHKS and CDR2 YYEKEE (reference sequence). CDR3 region: CASSPRQGEGFGYTF. The CDR3 DNA is TGTGCCAGCAGCCCCCGACAGGGGGAAGGGTTTGGCTACACCTTC.

This clone showed up just once. The rearrangement uses TRBV5-1 and TRBJ2-3, with D tentatively TRBD2 (6 bases). The germline CDR1 and CDR2 sequences are SGHRS and YFSETQ. The CDR3 has 15 residues. With 5 bases removed from V and 2 bases from J, the gap between germline ends came to 15 bases. The CDR3 region is CASRRGTRYTDTQYF. DNA for the CDR3: TGCGCCAGCAGGCGAGGGACTCGTTACACAGATACGCAGTATTTT.

There are a few counts of this clone. The rearrangement uses TRBV27 and TRBJ1-1, with a weak D call TRBD1 (6 bases). Trimming removed 1 base at V and 1 base at J, with 16 bases between. The CDR3 is made up of 17 amino acids. Germline lookup yields CDR1 MNHEY and CDR2 SMNVEV (reference sequence). Written as DNA, the CDR3 is TGTGCCAGCAGTTTATGGGCCCGGGGGGCAGGGAACACTGAAGCTTTCTTT. Translating it yields CASSLWARGAGNTEAFF.

The chain recombines TRBV5-1 with TRBJ2-2; no clear D. Germline lookup yields CDR1 SGHRS and CDR2 YFSETQ. The CDR3 is 13 amino acids. V was shortened by 4 bases and J by 6 bases, with 10 bases between the two germline ends. The CDR3 loop is CASSRVSAGELFF. DNA of the CDR3: TGCGCCAGCAGCCGGGTATCCGCCGGGGAGCTGTTTTTT.

The chain has TRBV30 and TRBJ2-7, with a possible D match to TRBD2 (7 bases). Germline CDR1 reads GTSNPN; CDR2 reads SVGIG (reference sequence). V was shortened by 4 bases and J by 2 bases, with 15 bases between the two germline ends. The CDR3 is 14 amino acids. CDR3 sequence: CAWNGGQPPYEQYF. Here the CDR3 DNA reads TGTGCCTGGAACGGGGGGCAGCCACCCTACGAGCAGTACTTC.

The table lists this clone with a few counts. This chain connects TRBV30 to TRBJ2-3, with D possibly TRBD1 on 5 matching bases. Trimming stripped 7 bases from V and 6 bases from J, with 17 bases between. CDR1 is GTSNPN and CDR2 is SVGIG in the germline V gene (reference sequence). The CDR3 totals 13 residues. The chain's CDR3 is CASGLGLQDTQYF. The CDR3 coding sequence is TGTGCCTCAGGGTTGGGGCTGCAGGATACGCAGTATTTT.

The chain recombines TRBV7-2 with TRBJ2-2, with 7 bases aligning to TRBD1. V was clipped by 5 bases and J by 3 bases; unmatched bases: 12. CDR3 length: 17 residues. Germline CDR1 SGHTA, CDR2 FQGNSA. Here the CDR3 DNA reads TGTGCCAGCAGCCCTCATCTCGGGACAGCTTACACCGGGGAGCTGTTTTTT. It codes for CASSPHLGTAYTGELFF. Full variable domain (missing parts from reference TRBV7-2 and TRBJ2-2): GAGVSQSPSNKVTEKGKDVELRCDPISGHTALYWYRQSLGQGLEFLIYFQGNSAPDKSGLPSDRFSAERTGGSVSTLTIQRTQQEDSAVYLCASSPHLGTAYTGELFFGEGSRLTVL.

V is TRBV7-2 and J is TRBJ1-2; no reliable D call. The V gene lost 0 bases and the J gene lost 3 bases, with 8 bases spanning the gap. CDR3 size: 14 residues. Germline V gene data show CDR1 as SGHTA and CDR2 as FQGNSA. This chain's CDR3 is CASSLAGGDYGYTF. CDR3 DNA sequence: TGTGCCAGCAGCTTAGCGGGCGGGGACTATGGCTACACCTTC.

The chain's CDR3 is CASRTSGEETQYF. CDR3 DNA sequence: TGTGCCAGCAGGACTAGCGGGGAAGAGACCCAGTACTTC. The chain joins TRBV25-1 to TRBJ2-5; 11 bases are a match to TRBD2. The CDR3 totals 13 residues. With V trimmed by 6 bases and J by 3 bases, 0 bases remained unmatched. The germline gives CDR1 MGHDK, CDR2 SYGVNS.

The chain employs TRBV6-1 and TRBJ2-7, with TRBD2 matching over 8 bases. CDR3 length: 14 amino acids. V lost 5 bases to trimming and J lost 0 bases; unmatched junction nucleotides: 3. Germline V gene data show CDR1 as MNHNS and CDR2 as SASEGT. The CDR3 DNA follows: TGTGCCAGCAGTAGCGGGGGCCACTCCTACGAGCAGTACTTC. Its protein is CASSSGGHSYEQYF.

The chain carries TRBV5-4 and TRBJ1-2; weak D call: TRBD1 (5 bases). Germline values: CDR1 SGHNT, CDR2 YYREEE (reference sequence). The V end was cut by 0 bases, the J end by 3 bases, with 9 bases between. This CDR3 contains 14 residues. Written as DNA, the CDR3 is TGTGCCAGCAGCTTGGCGCAGGGATACTATGGCTACACCTTC. Protein product: CASSLAQGYYGYTF.

The chain has TRBV7-8 and TRBJ2-5; 7 positions agree with TRBD2. This CDR3 region has 13 residues. The trim removed 7 bases at V and 3 bases at J, leaving 5 bases unmatched. CDR1 and CDR2 (germline): SGHVS, FQNEAQ. CDR3 nucleotide sequence: TGTGCCAGCACCCGCAGCGGGAAAGAGACCCAGTACTTC. It is translated as CASTRSGKETQYF.

The chain links TRBV2 to TRBJ2-7; tentative D call: TRBD2 (5 bases). Between the trimmed V and J ends, which lost 8 bases and 2 bases, there was a span of 16 bases. Germline CDR1 and CDR2: SNHLY and FYNNEI. There are 14 residues in the CDR3. CDR3 in amino acids: CASSDSLGTYEQYF. DNA of the CDR3: TGTGCCAGCTCGGACTCACTGGGAACCTACGAGCAGTACTTC. The full variable domain, its missing parts supplied by reference TRBV2 and TRBJ2-7, is EPEVTQTPSHQVTQMGQEVILRCVPISNHLYFYWYRQILGQKVEFLVSFYNNEISEKSEIFDDQFSVERPDGSNFTLKIRSTKLEDSAMYFCASSDSLGTYEQYFGPGTRLTVT.

This chain joins TRBV7-9 and TRBJ1-1; D gene ambiguous. Deletions cut 5 bases from V and 1 base from J, with 8 bases between. The CDR3 has 13 amino acids. Germline CDR1 and CDR2: SEHNR and FQNEAQ (reference sequence). The CDR3 reads CASSAQANTEAFF. The CDR3 region has the DNA TGTGCCAGCAGCGCCCAAGCGAACACTGAAGCTTTCTTT.

In this sample, this clone turned up a few times. The rearrangement joins TRBV27 to TRBJ2-7, with D tentatively TRBD2 (5 bases). The V gene's germline CDR1 is MNHEY and CDR2 SMNVEV (reference sequence). The V end lost 0 bases, the J end lost 6 bases, and 15 bases lay between the germline ends. This CDR3 contains 15 residues. CDR3 sequence reads: CASSLSVAGIAEQYF. CDR3 DNA: TGTGCCAGCAGTTTATCGGTCGCGGGTATTGCCGAGCAGTACTTC.

The table lists this clone with a few counts. The chain uses TRBV15 and TRBJ1-3; D remains ambiguous. Trimming took 5 bases from V and 0 from J, leaving 8 bases between them. In germline, CDR1 is LNHNV, CDR2 YYDKDF (reference sequence). This CDR3 is built from 14 residues. The CDR3 nucleotides read TGTGCCACCAGCTTGAGAGCCTCTGGAAACACCATATATTTT. Amino acid sequence: CATSLRASGNTIYF.

The CDR3 sequence is CASSPRDNSPLHF. The CDR3 coding sequence is TGCGCCAGCAGCCCGAGAGATAATTCACCCCTCCACTTT. The genes are TRBV5-1 and TRBJ1-6; no reliable D call. Germline values: CDR1 SGHRS, CDR2 YFSETQ. V was pared by 4 bases and J by 5 bases, with 7 bases between. The CDR3 covers 13 residues.

The chain joins TRBV7-3 to TRBJ2-5; D is possibly TRBD1 (5 bases). There are 13 residues in the CDR3. The V and J ends lost 2 bases and 5 bases respectively, with 9 bases between them. The germline CDR1 and CDR2 sequences are SGHTA and FQGTGA. CDR3 DNA: TGTGCCAGCAGCTTAGACAGTTCGGAGACCCAGTACTTC. Amino acids: CASSLDSSETQYF.

This rearrangement joins TRBV11-2 to TRBJ2-3, with D possibly TRBD2 on 5 matching bases. The germline CDR1 and CDR2 sequences are SGHAT and FQNNGV. The CDR3 has 13 residues. V was cut by 5 bases and J by 8 bases, with 14 bases left in between. The CDR3 bases are TGTGCCAGCAGCAACTCCGGGGTGGGTACGCAGTATTTT. Translating gives CASSNSGVGTQYF.